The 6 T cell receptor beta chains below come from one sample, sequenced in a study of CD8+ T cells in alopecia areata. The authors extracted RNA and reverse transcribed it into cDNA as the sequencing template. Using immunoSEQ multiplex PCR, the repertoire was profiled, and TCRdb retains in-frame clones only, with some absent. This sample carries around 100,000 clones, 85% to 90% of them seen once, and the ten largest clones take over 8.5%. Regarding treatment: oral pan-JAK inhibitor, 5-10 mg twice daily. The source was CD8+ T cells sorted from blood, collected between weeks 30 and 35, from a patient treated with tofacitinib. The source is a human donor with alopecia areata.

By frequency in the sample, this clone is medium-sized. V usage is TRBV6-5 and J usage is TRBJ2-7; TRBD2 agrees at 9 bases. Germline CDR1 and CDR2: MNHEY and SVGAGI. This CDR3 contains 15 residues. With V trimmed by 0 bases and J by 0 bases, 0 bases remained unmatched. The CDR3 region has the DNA TGTGCCAGCAGTTACTCTAGCGGGAGCTCCTACGAGCAGTACTTC. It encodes CASSYSSGSSYEQYF.

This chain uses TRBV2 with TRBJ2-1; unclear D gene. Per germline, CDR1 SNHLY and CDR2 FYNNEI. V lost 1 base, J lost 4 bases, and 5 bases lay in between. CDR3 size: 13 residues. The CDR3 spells CASSEGRYNEQFF. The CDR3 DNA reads TGTGCCAGCAGTGAAGGCAGATACAATGAGCAGTTCTTC.

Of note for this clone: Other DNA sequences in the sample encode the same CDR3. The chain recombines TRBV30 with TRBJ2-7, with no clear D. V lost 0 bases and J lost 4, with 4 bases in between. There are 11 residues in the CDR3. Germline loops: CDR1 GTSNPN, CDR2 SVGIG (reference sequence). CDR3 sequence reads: CAWSVSYEQYF. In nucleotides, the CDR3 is TGTGCCTGGAGTGTGTCTTACGAGCAGTACTTC.

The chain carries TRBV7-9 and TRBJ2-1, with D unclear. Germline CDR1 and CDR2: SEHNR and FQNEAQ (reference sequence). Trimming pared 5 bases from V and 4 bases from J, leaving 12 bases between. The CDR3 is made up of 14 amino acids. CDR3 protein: CASSPNPPYNEQFF. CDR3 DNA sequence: TGTGCCAGCAGCCCGAATCCTCCATACAATGAGCAGTTCTTC.

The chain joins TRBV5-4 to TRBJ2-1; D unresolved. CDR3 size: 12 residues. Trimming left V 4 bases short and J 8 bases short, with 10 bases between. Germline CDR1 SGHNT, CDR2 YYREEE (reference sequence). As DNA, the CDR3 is TGTGCCAGCAGCCTCATTAGTGATGAGCAGTTCTTC. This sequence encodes CASSLISDEQFF.

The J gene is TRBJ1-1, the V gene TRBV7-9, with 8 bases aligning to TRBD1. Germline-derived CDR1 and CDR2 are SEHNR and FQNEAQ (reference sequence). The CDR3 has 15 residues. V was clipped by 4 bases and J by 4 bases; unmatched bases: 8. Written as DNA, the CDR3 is TGTGCCAGCAGCTACCCAGGGGGCTTAGGCACTGAAGCTTTCTTT. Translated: CASSYPGGLGTEAFF.